The 14 T cell receptor beta chains given below trace back to one sample, sequenced in a study of blood T cell repertoires in COVID-19. Produced via immunoSEQ multiplex PCR; TCRdb's table is partial and in-frame only. The table includes approximately 120,000 clones, around 80% detected once. The sequenced sample was peripheral blood. The origin of the receptors is a woman older than 75 with active or convalescent COVID-19.

The rearrangement links TRBV24-1 to TRBJ2-1, with 12 bases that match TRBD2. CDR1 is KGHDR and CDR2 is SFDVKD in the germline V gene. The CDR3 runs 19 residues. V gave up 3 bases and J gave up 8 bases; unmatched junction bases: 16. The CDR3: CATSDVLRGPTSGSYEQFF. CDR3 DNA sequence: TGTGCCACCAGTGATGTCCTACGGGGGCCGACTAGCGGGAGTTATGAGCAGTTCTTC.

V usage is TRBV5-1 and J usage is TRBJ2-2, with TRBD2 identical over 11 bases. From germline, CDR1 is SGHRS and CDR2 YFSETQ. The CDR3 length is 16 residues. The ends lost 0 bases at V and 4 bases at J; junction bases unmatched: 2. The CDR3 DNA sequence: TGCGCCAGCAGCTTGGCCGGACTAGCGGGCACCGGGGAGCTGTTTTTT. Its protein product is CASSLAGLAGTGELFF.

This clone was picked up one time. The V gene is TRBV6-1, the J gene TRBJ1-1; no clear D gene. The V gene's germline CDR1 is MNHNS and CDR2 SASEGT. V was clipped by 2 bases and J by 0 bases, with 10 bases between them. The CDR3 has 15 amino acids. For the CDR3, the DNA is TGTGCCAGCAGTGAACAAACTCTCATGAACACTGAAGCTTTCTTT. Protein product: CASSEQTLMNTEAFF.

This clone was seen a handful of times. This rearrangement joins TRBV2 to TRBJ2-1, with D unclear. Trimming shortened V by 6 bases and J by 0 bases, and 15 bases separated the two germline ends. Germline V lookup: CDR1 SNHLY, CDR2 FYNNEI. The CDR3 sequence is 16 residues long. CDR3 bases: TGTGCCAGCAGCACATTGGCAGTCAGCTCCTACAATGAGCAGTTCTTC. It encodes CASSTLAVSSYNEQFF.

This chain joins TRBV11-2 and TRBJ2-7; a possible D gene is TRBD1 (5 bases). Per the germline V gene, CDR1 is SGHAT and CDR2 is FQNNGV. The CDR3 totals 11 residues. Trimming removed 5 bases at V and 4 bases at J, with 6 bases between. The DNA of the CDR3 is TGTGCCAGCAGCAGGGGTTACGAGCAGTACTTC. As protein: CASSRGYEQYF.

The chain recombines TRBV5-1 with TRBJ1-5; D ambiguous. In germline, CDR1 is SGHRS, CDR2 YFSETQ. The CDR3 is made up of 14 amino acids. The V end was cut by 0 bases, the J end by 7 bases, with 11 bases between. The CDR3 nucleotides read TGCGCCAGCAGCTTGGGTGATTACAACCAGCCCCAGCATTTT. Translated, it gives CASSLGDYNQPQHF.

The chain couples TRBV7-8 to TRBJ1-5; 7 nucleotides line up with TRBD1. CDR1 and CDR2 (germline): SGHVS, FQNEAQ. The CDR3 has 15 amino acids. V lost 5 bases, J lost 1 base, and 5 bases stayed unmatched. CDR3 nucleotides: TGTGCCAGCAGCCTGCAGGGGGGCAGCAATCAGCCCCAGCATTTT. This sequence encodes CASSLQGGSNQPQHF.

This clone was seen only a few times. V gene TRBV27 combines with J gene TRBJ1-4; perhaps TRBD1 as D (6 bases). Germline assignment: CDR1 MNHEY and CDR2 SMNVEV (reference sequence). Deletions cut 5 bases from V and 8 bases from J, with 18 bases between. This CDR3 has 15 amino acids. The CDR3 coding sequence is TGTGCCAGCAGTCCCCCAGACAGGTTGAGGGAAAAACTGTTTTTT. Its translation: CASSPPDRLREKLFF.

The chain recombines TRBV7-3 with TRBJ2-5, with TRBD2 matching 12 bases. The CDR3 covers 16 residues. Losses at the gene ends were 0 bases for V and 4 bases for J; bases not matched to a gene: 3. Germline-derived CDR1 and CDR2 are SGHTA and FQGTGA. CDR3 loop: CASSLTPTSGRETQYF. Written as DNA, the CDR3 is TGTGCCAGCAGCTTAACGCCGACTAGCGGGAGAGAGACCCAGTACTTC.

The genes are TRBV10-3 and TRBJ2-3; TRBD2 matches at 7 bases. CDR1 is ENHRY and CDR2 is SYGVKD in the germline V gene. The V gene end was trimmed by 10 bases and the J gene end by 5 bases; junction bases not matched to a gene: 9. This CDR3 spans 13 amino acids. The CDR3 loop is CATQRDQGDTQYF. CDR3 in DNA: TGTGCCACGCAGCGGGACCAGGGAGATACGCAGTATTTT.

V gene TRBV19 combines with J gene TRBJ1-4; possible D gene TRBD1, 5 bases. There are 15 residues in the CDR3. Trimming removed 9 bases from V and 10 bases from J, with 24 bases in between. The germline CDR1 and CDR2 sequences are LNHDA and SQIVND (reference sequence). The CDR3 loop reads CASTEPGTGRGKLFF. The DNA for the CDR3 is TGTGCCAGCACCGAACCCGGGACCGGGCGGGGAAAACTGTTTTTT.

The chain has TRBV30 and TRBJ2-2; 12 nucleotides line up with TRBD2. With V trimmed by 2 bases and J by 6 bases, 1 base remained unmatched. Germline CDR1 reads GTSNPN; CDR2 reads SVGIG (reference sequence). The CDR3 length is 14 residues. CDR3: CAWSRLAGAGELFF. CDR3 DNA sequence: TGTGCCTGGAGTAGACTAGCGGGAGCCGGGGAGCTGTTTTTT.

In this sample, this clone turned up many times. The J gene is TRBJ2-5, the V gene TRBV6-5; a weak D match, TRBD2 (6 bases). The CDR3 loop spans 14 amino acids. Germline CDR1 and CDR2: MNHEY and SVGAGI. V lost 6 bases and J 5 bases, leaving 16 bases between the germline ends. The CDR3 DNA reads as TGTGCCAGCAGGCCCTGGGGGGAGAAGGAGACCCAGTACTTC. Translated: CASRPWGEKETQYF.

The rearrangement links TRBV7-3 to TRBJ2-3; 8 positions match TRBD2. The germline CDR1 and CDR2 sequences are SGHTA and FQGTGA. The CDR3 loop spans 15 amino acids. The V and J ends lost 3 bases and 0 bases, in that order; junction bases with no gene match: 2. The DNA for the CDR3 is TGTGCCAGCAGCTTCCGGGAGGGGAGCACAGATACGCAGTATTTT. Amino acid sequence: CASSFREGSTDTQYF.